The T cell receptor beta chain under discussion was sequenced for a study of T cell responses to AZD1222 COVID-19 vaccine. There are a few counts of this clone. Antigen: not known. Germline CDR1 is LGHDT and CDR2 is YNNKEL (reference sequence). The ends lost 0 bases at V and 6 bases at J; junction bases unmatched: 4. This CDR3 contains 14 residues. Study conclusions and caveats: All repertoire sampling was performed exclusively after the peak T cell response. Only six or seven AZD1222 recipients tested seropositive at baseline. Increased Spike-specific TCR breadth and depth were observed after two AZD1222 doses.

Measured with immunoSEQ multiplex PCR; TCRdb has only the in-frame clones, and not every one. This sample has fewer than 200,000 clones, with approximately 90% found just once. This receptor was identified in an adult who received the AZD1222 COVID-19 vaccine. The sample in question was peripheral blood, obtained 28 days after the second AZD1222 dose. This chain joins TRBV3-1 (or the pseudogene TRBV3-2) and TRBJ1-2, with 7 bases identical to TRBD1. This chain's CDR3 is CASSQDQGGHGYTF. In DNA, the CDR3 is TGTGCCAGCAGCCAAGATCAAGGGGGCCATGGCTACACCTTC.